These 21 T cell receptor beta chains share one sample of origin, sequenced in a study of graft-versus-host responses after intestinal transplantation. Assay: immunoSEQ multiplex PCR; the TCRdb copy retains only in-frame clones and omits some. Of over 100,000 clones in the sample, 85% to 95% were seen once. These receptors' targets are unknown. Sequenced here: unstimulated CD8+ T cells sorted from spleen or lymph node cells, sampled before intestinal transplant. These receptors all come from a human donor who received an intestinal transplant.

This chain joins TRBV19 and TRBJ1-5, with D possibly being TRBD1 (6 bases). Trimming pared 8 bases from V and 6 bases from J, leaving 20 bases between. Germline V gene lookup returns CDR1 LNHDA and CDR2 SQIVND (reference sequence). The CDR3 runs 15 residues. The CDR3: CASLEVGGLSQPQHF. As DNA, the CDR3 is TGTGCCAGTTTAGAGGTGGGGGGGCTCAGTCAGCCCCAGCATTTT.

V is TRBV2 and J is TRBJ2-5; TRBD2 agrees at 11 bases. Germline CDR1 SNHLY, CDR2 FYNNEI. The J segment lost 4 bases and the V segment lost 7 bases, leaving 2 bases of the junction unmatched. This CDR3 is 13 amino acids long. The CDR3 DNA follows: TGTGCCAGCACCGGGACTAGCGGAGAGACCCAGTACTTC. Translation gives CASTGTSGETQYF.

The genes are TRBV11-1 and TRBJ1-2; perhaps TRBD1 as D (5 bases). The germline CDR1 and CDR2 sequences are SGHAT and FQDESV (reference sequence). Trimming shortened V by 1 base and J by 7 bases, and 16 bases separated the two germline ends. The length of the CDR3 is 15 residues. This CDR3 is CASSLGEAGYPGYTF. The CDR3 DNA sequence: TGTGCCAGCAGCTTAGGGGAAGCAGGGTATCCTGGCTACACCTTC.

The gene calls are TRBV6-5 and TRBJ1-2, with no clear D. The CDR3 is made up of 16 amino acids. Germline V gene sequence: CDR1 MNHEY, CDR2 SVGAGI. Between the trimmed V and J ends, which lost 0 bases and 3 bases, there was a span of 14 bases. CDR3 nucleotides: TGTGCCAGCAGTTACTCGATTGGGTCCACCGACTATGGCTACACCTTC. Encoded protein: CASSYSIGSTDYGYTF.

The rearrangement links TRBV7-2 to TRBJ2-3, with 8 bases aligning to TRBD1. The CDR3 has 16 residues. The germline V gene has CDR1 SGHTA and CDR2 FQGNSA. V lost 2 bases, J lost 6 bases, and 10 bases stayed unmatched. CDR3 coding DNA: TGTGCCAGCAGCTTACGGGACAGGCCTGGAGGTGATACGCAGTATTTT. The encoded protein is CASSLRDRPGGDTQYF.

The chain carries TRBV7-6 and TRBJ2-5; TRBD2 might be the D (6 bases). V lost 2 bases and J lost 1, with 17 bases in between. Germline values: CDR1 SGHVS, CDR2 FNYEAQ. The CDR3 has 17 amino acids. The CDR3 coding sequence is TGTGCCAGCAGCTTAAGTGTCGGGAGCGGCAGCCAAGAGACCCAGTACTTC. Protein sequence: CASSLSVGSGSQETQYF. Using reference TRBV7-6 and TRBJ2-5 for the parts outside the CDR3, the full variable domain is GAGVSQSPRYKVTKRGQDVALRCDPISGHVSLYWYRQALGQGPEFLTYFNYEAQQDKSGLPNDRFSAERPEGSISTLTIQRTEQRDSAMYRCASSLSVGSGSQETQYFGPGTRLLVL.

The gene calls are TRBV5-1 and TRBJ2-5, with 7 bases that match TRBD1. The end of the DNA fits TRBJ2-7 better, so the J call may be wrong. The CDR3 is 15 residues long. Germline CDR1 is SGHRS and CDR2 is YFSETQ. CDR3 DNA sequence: TGCGCCAGCAGCTTGGTTGGGGACAGAACCTACGAGCAGTACTTC. Translation: CASSLVGDRTYEQYF.

To note about this clone: A junction boundary mismatches the germline segment, possibly from a read error. V is TRBV5-6 and J is TRBJ2-7; the D is unclear. CDR1 is SGHDT and CDR2 is YYEEEE in the germline V gene. The CDR3 length is 14 residues. CDR3 sequence reads: CASSLGETFSSGWF. CDR3 nucleotides: TGTGCCAGCAGCTTGGGTGAGACCTTTTCTTCTGGTTGGTTC.

This clone has more than one count but fewer than ten. This chain joins TRBV21-1 and TRBJ2-7; the table's D call, TRBD1, has no DNA check behind it. TRBV21-1 is a documented pseudogene. This CDR3 is built from 17 residues. The DNA of the CDR3 is TGTGCCAGCAGCAAATTGGGCAGGCCTGAGAATTCCTACGAGCAGTACTTC. The encoded protein is CASSKLGRPENSYEQYF.

The chain employs TRBV6-6 and TRBJ2-1, with TRBD2 as a possible D gene (5 bases). The CDR3 sequence is 13 residues long. Germline V gene lookup returns CDR1 MNHNY and CDR2 SVGAGI (reference sequence). Trimming removed 7 bases from V and 1 base from J, with 8 bases in between. The CDR3 region is CASNRGSYNEQFF. The CDR3 nucleotides are TGTGCCAGCAACAGAGGGTCCTACAATGAGCAGTTCTTC.

This clone was found once. The J gene is TRBJ2-3, the V gene TRBV7-2, with 9 bases fitting TRBD1. The CDR3 covers 18 residues. CDR1 and CDR2 (germline): SGHTA, FQGNSA. The trim removed 0 bases at V and 4 bases at J, leaving 11 bases unmatched. The CDR3 loop is CASSLALGTGSRADTQYF. In DNA form, the CDR3 reads TGTGCCAGCAGCTTAGCGCTAGGGACAGGGAGTCGCGCAGATACGCAGTATTTT.

The V gene is TRBV5-6, the J gene TRBJ1-1; possible D gene TRBD1, 5 bases. In germline, CDR1 is SGHDT, CDR2 YYEEEE. The length of the CDR3 is 15 residues. V shed 3 bases and J shed 1 base, with 13 bases lying between them. CDR3 amino acids: CASSSGTDTNTEAFF. DNA for the CDR3: TGTGCCAGCAGCTCCGGGACGGATACGAACACTGAAGCTTTCTTT. Complete variable domain (other parts from reference TRBV5-6 and TRBJ1-1): DAGVTQSPTHLIKTRGQQVTLRCSPKSGHDTVSWYQQALGQGPQFIFQYYEEEERQRGNFPDRFSGHQFPNYSSELNVNALLLGDSALYLCASSSGTDTNTEAFFGQGTRLTVV.

In regard to this clone: The sample holds other DNA sequences that translate to the same CDR3. The chain is built from TRBV28 and TRBJ1-2; D unclear. The CDR3 covers 13 residues. V was shortened by 6 bases and J by 0 bases, with 8 bases between the two germline ends. Per the germline V gene, CDR1 is MDHEN and CDR2 is SYDVKM. CDR3 sequence reads: CASSPRANYGYTF. The CDR3 DNA sequence: TGTGCCAGCAGCCCCCGAGCTAACTATGGCTACACCTTC.

The chain is built from TRBV7-8 and TRBJ1-1; 8 bases are a match to TRBD1. Germline V lookup: CDR1 SGHVS, CDR2 FQNEAQ. J lost 0 bases, V lost 5 bases, and 8 bases had no gene match. The CDR3 has 16 residues. The CDR3 protein is CASSLMTGALNTEAFF. In DNA, the CDR3 is TGTGCCAGCAGCCTGATGACAGGGGCCCTGAACACTGAAGCTTTCTTT.

This chain uses TRBV7-9 with TRBJ1-1; a possible D gene is TRBD1 (5 bases). Trimming left V 1 base short and J 5 bases short, with 11 bases between. CDR1 SEHNR and CDR2 FQNEAQ come from the germline V gene (reference sequence). This CDR3 is 14 amino acids long. The CDR3 coding sequence is TGTGCCAGCAGCTTAGAAGGGGCGCGGACTGAAGCTTTCTTT. This sequence encodes CASSLEGARTEAFF.

This sequence joins TRBV4-1 and TRBJ2-2; D may be TRBD2 (6 bases). Germline CDR1 MGHRA, CDR2 YSYEKL. This CDR3 is 16 amino acids long. V lost 4 bases, J lost 3 bases, and 15 bases lay in between. CDR3 residues: CASSPLRRVYTGELFF. CDR3 sequence (DNA): TGCGCCAGCAGCCCTCTCAGGAGGGTTTACACCGGGGAGCTGTTTTTT.

The chain uses TRBV13 and TRBJ2-6; 10 nucleotides align to TRBD1. Germline loops: CDR1 PRHDT, CDR2 FYEKMQ (reference sequence). There are 19 residues in the CDR3. V was pared by 2 bases and J by 0 bases, with 7 bases of the junction left unmatched. The CDR3 is CASSLQGTGAYSGANVLTF. In DNA, the CDR3 is TGTGCCAGCAGCTTACAAGGGACAGGGGCTTACTCTGGGGCCAACGTCCTGACTTTC.

The chain combines TRBV9 with TRBJ2-1; 11 nucleotides match TRBD1. The CDR3 totals 17 residues. After removal of 4 bases from V and 5 bases from J, the junction contained 11 bases not matched to a gene. CDR1 and CDR2 from the germline V gene are SGDLS and YYNGEE. This CDR3 reads CASSNNRDRGIDNEQFF. The CDR3 DNA is TGTGCCAGCAGCAATAATCGGGACAGGGGGATAGACAATGAGCAGTTCTTC.

The chain uses TRBV4-1 and TRBJ2-7, with a weak D call TRBD1 (6 bases). The CDR3 is made up of 15 amino acids. Germline lookup yields CDR1 MGHRA and CDR2 YSYEKL. The V and J ends lost 3 bases and 4 bases respectively, with 16 bases between them. The CDR3 spells CASSHYVKGDYEQYF. The DNA of the CDR3 is TGCGCCAGCAGCCATTATGTAAAGGGGGATTACGAGCAGTACTTC.

The chain has TRBV5-1 and TRBJ2-1; TRBD2 aligns across 15 bases. V trimming: 0 bases; J trimming: 5 bases; junction bases outside the gene matches: 6. The germline CDR1 and CDR2 sequences are SGHRS and YFSETQ. The CDR3 has 18 residues. The CDR3 here is CASSLGTSGRGIHNEQFF. The CDR3 coding sequence is TGCGCCAGCAGCTTGGGGACTAGCGGGAGGGGGATCCACAATGAGCAGTTCTTC.

Notes on this clone: A read error may account for a junction end that differs from germline. The chain has TRBV7-9 and TRBJ1-1, with 7 bases identical to TRBD1. The germline V gene has CDR1 SEHNR and CDR2 FQNEAQ (reference sequence). This CDR3 has 15 residues. As DNA, the CDR3 is TGTGTCAGCAGCCCGACAGGGTTTGGCTACACTGAAGCTTTCTTT. Translated, it gives CVSSPTGFGYTEAFF.